The rows below give T cell receptor beta chains drawn from one sample of a study of vaccination and CD4 T cells after COVID-19. Their specific antigens are unknown. TCRdb re-called the PCR reads through MiXCR, storing one row per CDR3 protein. The data hold under 20,000 distinct CDR3 sequences, with approximately 26% observed a single time. The sequenced sample was cultured CD4+ T cells from blood. The receptors here all came from a human donor with COVID-19. Each CDR3 is given with its conserved first and last residue. D genes are given only for firm matches. Clone size is given for some rows only: seen once, a few or many times, or a class if the clone is expanded.

clone size	V gene	J gene	D gene	CDR3 DNA	CDR3 protein
-	TRBV20-1	TRBJ2-1	-	TGCAGTGCTAGATCCCCCTGGGCCCATAATGAGCAGTTCTTC	CSARSPWAHNEQFF
-	TRBV30	TRBJ2-4	TRBD2	TGTGCCTGGACCCCGGGGGAGGGGAACATTCAGTACTTC	CAWTPGEGNIQYF
few	TRBV24-1	TRBJ1-4	-	TGTGCCACCGGTCAGAGTAATGAAAAACTGTTTTTT	CATGQSNEKLFF
medium-sized	TRBV7-9	TRBJ2-2	TRBD2	TGTGCCAGCAGCCACGGGCGGGGGGACACCGGGGAGCTGTTTTTT	CASSHGRGDTGELFF
-	TRBV6-1	TRBJ2-7	-	TGTGCCAGCAGTAAAGAATACGAGCAGTACTTC	CASSKEYEQYF
-	TRBV29-1	TRBJ1-1	-	TGCAGCGTTGTAGGGGGAGTTGGAGCTTTCTTT	CSVVGGVGAFF
few	TRBV12-3/TRBV12-4	TRBJ2-5	-	TGTGCCAGCAGCAGCTACCTACTACCTGAGACCCAGTACTTC	CASSSYLLPETQYF
few	TRBV11-2	TRBJ1-1	-	TGTGCCAGCAGCGCCCGACAGACACTGAACACTGAAGCTTTCTTT	CASSARQTLNTEAFF
-	TRBV6-5	TRBJ1-4	-	TGTGCCAGCAGTTCGACAACTAATGAAAAACTGTTTTTT	CASSSTTNEKLFF
once	TRBV11-1	TRBJ2-7	-	TGTGCCAGCAGCTTCTCGACCAAGGGGGCCTACGAGCAGTACTTC	CASSFSTKGAYEQYF
-	TRBV11-2	TRBJ2-5	TRBD1	TGTGCCAGCAGCCCCCGGGACAGGGGGCTCCAAGAGACCCAGTACTTC	CASSPRDRGLQETQYF
-	TRBV28	TRBJ1-2	-	TGTGCCAGCAGACTAACCATCGGAGGAGGGAATGGCTACACCTTC	CASRLTIGGGNGYTF
few	TRBV7-9	TRBJ2-1	-	TGTGCCAGCAGCTTAGTGGGTTCCTACAATGAGCAGTTCTTC	CASSLVGSYNEQFF
-	TRBV12-3/TRBV12-4	TRBJ1-6	-	TGTGCCAGCAGTCGAAGTATGGCCTATAGGGGTTCACCCCTCCACTTT	CASSRSMAYRGSPLHF
few	TRBV30	TRBJ1-1	-	TGTGCCTGGAGTGCTAACCACGGAGCTTTCTTT	CAWSANHGAFF
-	TRBV12-3/TRBV12-4	TRBJ2-2	-	TGTGCCAGCAGTCCCACCGGACAGACCGGGGAGCTGTTTTTT	CASSPTGQTGELFF
few	TRBV12-3/TRBV12-4	TRBJ2-3	TRBD2	TGTGCCAGCAGCATCGGGACCAGCGGGGTAGATACGCAGTATTTT	CASSIGTSGVDTQYF
-	TRBV20-1	TRBJ1-4	-	TGCAGTGCAAGACAGGTTGAAAAACTGTTTTTT	CSARQVEKLFF
-	TRBV19	TRBJ1-5	-	TGTGCCAGTAGTATAGTAAGGAATAGCAATCAGCCCCAGCATTTT	CASSIVRNSNQPQHF
few	TRBV20-1	TRBJ2-7	-	TGCAGTGCTAGAAACAGCGGGTCTTCCTACGAGCAGTACTTC	CSARNSGSSYEQYF
few	TRBV7-2	TRBJ2-2	TRBD1	TGTGCCAGCAGTCGGGACAGGGGCACCGGGGAGCTGTTTTTT	CASSRDRGTGELFF
-	TRBV7-9	TRBJ2-1	-	TGTGCCAGCAGCCCCGGGACAACTCTACACAATGAGCAGTTCTTC	CASSPGTTLHNEQFF
-	TRBV12-5	TRBJ2-7	TRBD2	TGTGCTAGTGGAACTCCTAGCGGGGGCCCCACCTACGAGCAGTACTTC	CASGTPSGGPTYEQYF
-	TRBV18	TRBJ1-3	-	TGTGCCAGCTCACCACCGTGGGGGAGCGCTGGAAACACCATATATTTT	CASSPPWGSAGNTIYF
-	TRBV6-2/TRBV6-3	TRBJ2-1	TRBD2	TGTGCCAGCAGTGCGGGACTAGCGAGGAATGAGCAGTTCTTC	CASSAGLARNEQFF
medium-sized	TRBV15	TRBJ1-1	-	TGTGCCACCAGCAGTGCCGGACAGACCAACACTGAAGCTTTCTTT	CATSSAGQTNTEAFF
-	TRBV7-9	TRBJ1-1	TRBD1	TGTGCCAGCAGCTTAGGGTCGGGGACAGGGAACACTGAAGCTTTCTTT	CASSLGSGTGNTEAFF
-	TRBV5-5	TRBJ2-7	-	TGTGCCAGCAGCTTGTTTATCCAGGGGCACAACGAGCAGTACTTC	CASSLFIQGHNEQYF
-	TRBV20-1	TRBJ2-2	-	TGCAGTGCTAGGGAGGGGGCGGGCACCGGGGAGCTGTTTTTT	CSAREGAGTGELFF
medium-sized	TRBV20-1	TRBJ1-5	-	TGCAGTGCTAGAGATGTACGGGGGGTGAATCAGCCCCAGCATTTT	CSARDVRGVNQPQHF
medium-sized	TRBV24-1	TRBJ2-5	-	TGTGCCACCAGTGACGAGAGGGACGGCGAAGAGACCCAGTACTTC	CATSDERDGEETQYF
-	TRBV7-9	TRBJ2-2	-	TGTGCCAGCAGCTTAGACGGGGGCGGGGAGCTGTTTTTT	CASSLDGGGELFF
-	TRBV7-7	TRBJ2-5	TRBD2	TGTGCTAGCAGCCCCGAGGTGGGGAGGGGGACCCAGTACTTC	CASSPEVGRGTQYF
few	TRBV20-1	TRBJ2-1	-	TGCAGTGCTAGGCAGGGACGGGAGCAGTTCTTC	CSARQGREQFF
once	TRBV5-1	TRBJ2-5	-	TGCGCCAGCAGCCTCCGGGGTTACGAAGAGACCCAGTACTTC	CASSLRGYEETQYF
-	TRBV2	TRBJ2-4	TRBD2	TGTGCCAGCAGGCTAGCGGGGGGGGTAGCCAAAAACATTCAGTACTTC	CASRLAGGVAKNIQYF
-	TRBV20-1	TRBJ2-2	-	TGCAGTGCTAGCTTGCGGGGGCGGGGCGGGGAGCTGTTTTTT	CSASLRGRGGELFF
few	TRBV5-1	TRBJ2-5	TRBD2	TGCGCCAGCAGCCGGAATAGCGGGGTCGCGGAGACCCAGTACTTC	CASSRNSGVAETQYF
few	TRBV15	TRBJ2-7	-	TGTGCCACCAGCAGAGATCGGGGCCTGTACGAGCAGTACTTC	CATSRDRGLYEQYF
few	TRBV19	TRBJ2-2	TRBD2	TGTGCCAGCGACCAGCGGGGGATGCTTGGCGGGGAGCTGTTTTTT	CASDQRGMLGGELFF
-	TRBV18	TRBJ2-7	-	TGTGCCAGCTCACTACAGGACTACGAGCAGTACTTC	CASSLQDYEQYF
few	TRBV2	TRBJ2-7	-	TGTGCCAGCAGGGCCGGGACCTCGTACCAGTACTTC	CASRAGTSYQYF
-	TRBV7-9	TRBJ2-2	TRBD2	TGTGCCAGCAGCTTAGGGGGGGGACGAGGGAACACCGGGGAGCTGTTTTTT	CASSLGGGRGNTGELFF
-	TRBV7-8	TRBJ2-7	-	TGTGCCAGCAGCTTAGTAGGTTCTAGCTTGGCCTACGAGCAGTACTTC	CASSLVGSSLAYEQYF
-	TRBV11-2	TRBJ2-1	-	TGTGCCAGCAGGCCGATCAGGGGTCGTTCCTGCAATGAGCAGTTCTTC	CASRPIRGRSCNEQFF
-	TRBV11-2	TRBJ2-7	TRBD1	TGTGCCAGCAGCCCCCCGGGACAGGGGATGAGGCAGTACTTC	CASSPPGQGMRQYF
few	TRBV12-3/TRBV12-4	TRBJ1-5	TRBD1	TGTGCCAGCAGTTTACAGGGGGCGCTTTCCCATCAGCCCCAGCATTTT	CASSLQGALSHQPQHF
medium-sized	TRBV7-2	TRBJ1-3	-	TGTGCCAGCAGCTTAGCTCGGCAGGCTACCATATATTTT	CASSLARQATIYF
medium-sized	TRBV20-1	TRBJ1-5	-	TGCAGTGCTGCGACCCCCATCGCAGGGTCGTTTCGTAGCAATCAGCCCCAGCATTTT	CSAATPIAGSFRSNQPQHF
once	TRBV5-5	TRBJ1-1	-	TGTGCCAGCAGCCTCACCGGGAACACTGAAGCTTTCTTT	CASSLTGNTEAFF
few	TRBV6-1	TRBJ1-5	TRBD1	TGTGCCAGCAGGGACAGGCTGTATAGCAATCAGCCCCAGCATTTT	CASRDRLYSNQPQHF
-	TRBV28	TRBJ2-6	-	TGTGCCAGCAGTTTAGTCAGGGTAGGGTCCAACGTCCTGACTTTC	CASSLVRVGSNVLTF
few	TRBV20-1	TRBJ1-1	-	TGCAGTGCTCCTGCTTTACTGGGCACTGAAGCTTTCTTT	CSAPALLGTEAFF
few	TRBV2	TRBJ1-1	-	TGTGCCAGCAGTACCGGGACAAAGAACACTGAAGCTTTCTTT	CASSTGTKNTEAFF
few	TRBV30	TRBJ1-1	-	TGTGCCTGGTCTCTTGGATCAAACACTGAAGCTTTCTTT	CAWSLGSNTEAFF
-	TRBV6-1	TRBJ2-7	TRBD1	TGTGCCAGCAGGCAAGACAGGGTGTCATCCTACGAGCAGTACTTC	CASRQDRVSSYEQYF
-	TRBV5-8	TRBJ2-5	-	TGTGCCAGCAGCTTTAATGGGGAAGAGACCCAGTACTTC	CASSFNGEETQYF
few	TRBV19	TRBJ2-5	TRBD1	TGTGCCAGTAGCCAGGGACAGGGAAGTGGGACCCAGTACTTC	CASSQGQGSGTQYF
-	TRBV12-3/TRBV12-4	TRBJ1-2	-	TGTGCCAGCAGTTTACAGGGCGATGGCTACACCTTC	CASSLQGDGYTF
-	TRBV28	TRBJ1-4	-	TGTGCCAGCAGTTCGGTGGAGGGGGCTAATGAAAAACTGTTTTTT	CASSSVEGANEKLFF